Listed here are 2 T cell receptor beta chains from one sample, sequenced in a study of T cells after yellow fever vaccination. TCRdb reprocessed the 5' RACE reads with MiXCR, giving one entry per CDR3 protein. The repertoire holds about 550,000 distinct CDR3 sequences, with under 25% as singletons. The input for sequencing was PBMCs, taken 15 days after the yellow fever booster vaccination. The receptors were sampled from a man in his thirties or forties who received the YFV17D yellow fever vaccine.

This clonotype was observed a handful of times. CDR3 sequence: CSARRGAGGTQYF. In nucleotides, the CDR3 is TGCAGTGCTAGAAGAGGCGCGGGGGGTACGCAGTATTTT. This chain connects TRBV20-1 to TRBJ2-3; 8 bases map to TRBD2. The J segment lost 8 bases and the V segment lost 2 bases, leaving 6 bases of the junction unmatched. CDR3 size: 13 residues. Germline CDR1 DFQATT, CDR2 SNEGSKA (reference sequence).

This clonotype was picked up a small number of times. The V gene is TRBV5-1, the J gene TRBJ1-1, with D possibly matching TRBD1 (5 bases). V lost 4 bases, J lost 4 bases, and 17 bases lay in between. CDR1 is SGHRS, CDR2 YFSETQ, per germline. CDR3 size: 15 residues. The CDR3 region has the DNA TGCGCCAGCAGCACCCCTGAAGGGGCGGGCACTGAAGCTTTCTTT. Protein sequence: CASSTPEGAGTEAFF.